These 17 T cell receptor beta chains came from one sample sequenced in a study of OX40 agonist ivuxolimab in advanced cancers. Data came from immunoSEQ multiplex PCR; TCRdb stores just in-frame clones and leaves some out. The sample has tens of thousands of clones, around four fifths seen once. This specimen consisted of CD4+ or CD8+ T cells sorted from blood, obtained in a trial of the OX40 agonist ivuxolimab. The receptor set was obtained from an adult with an advanced solid tumor such as melanoma, head and neck, liver or kidney cancer.

J is TRBJ1-2 and V is TRBV4-2; 10 nucleotides line up with TRBD1. The CDR3 runs to 18 residues. After removal of 0 bases from V and 3 bases from J, the junction contained 10 bases not matched to a gene. Germline V CDR1 and CDR2: LGHNA, YNFKEQ. CDR3 DNA sequence: TGTGCCAGCAGCCAAGATTTGCAGAGACAGGGGGCTGACTATGGCTACACCTTC. It encodes CASSQDLQRQGADYGYTF.

V and J are TRBV11-2 and TRBJ1-1; possibly TRBD1 for D (5 bases). Germline V gene sequence: CDR1 SGHAT, CDR2 FQNNGV. The CDR3 is 15 residues long. Trimming pared 0 bases from V and 5 bases from J, leaving 13 bases between. The chain's CDR3 is CASSLEFSGRTEAFF. As DNA, the CDR3 is TGTGCCAGCAGCTTAGAATTTTCAGGGAGGACTGAAGCTTTCTTT.

J is TRBJ2-3 and V is TRBV9; 8 bases fit TRBD2. The V gene's germline CDR1 is SGDLS and CDR2 YYNGEE. V trimming: 6 bases; J trimming: 3 bases; junction bases outside the gene matches: 6. The CDR3 runs 14 residues. The chain's CDR3 is CASKGLASTDTQYF. The CDR3 DNA reads TGTGCCAGCAAAGGACTAGCAAGTACAGATACGCAGTATTTT.

The chain has TRBV30 and TRBJ1-6, with D possibly matching TRBD1 (5 bases). V lost 2 bases to trimming and J lost 5 bases, with 13 bases between them. The CDR3 has 15 amino acids. Per the germline V gene, CDR1 is GTSNPN and CDR2 is SVGIG (reference sequence). The chain's CDR3 is CAWSMAGRDNSPLHF. The CDR3 DNA sequence: TGTGCCTGGAGTATGGCAGGGCGAGATAATTCACCCCTCCACTTT.

This sequence joins TRBV19 and TRBJ1-5, with 8 bases matching TRBD1. The J segment lost 2 bases and the V segment lost 9 bases, leaving 12 bases of the junction unmatched. CDR3 length: 16 residues. Germline loops: CDR1 LNHDA, CDR2 SQIVND (reference sequence). CDR3 amino acids: CASLYRGGTGNQPQHF. The CDR3 DNA follows: TGTGCCAGCCTCTACAGGGGGGGCACTGGCAATCAGCCCCAGCATTTT.

The CDR3: CASRTGYNEQFF. CDR3 in DNA: TGTGCCAGCCGGACAGGGTACAATGAGCAGTTCTTC. The V gene is TRBV27, the J gene TRBJ2-1; 8 nucleotides match TRBD1. J lost 4 bases, V lost 8 bases, and 1 base had no gene match. The CDR3 runs to 12 residues. The V gene's germline CDR1 is MNHEY and CDR2 SMNVEV (reference sequence).

J is TRBJ1-5 and V is TRBV7-9, with 7 bases matching TRBD1. The germline gives CDR1 SEHNR, CDR2 FQNEAQ (reference sequence). J gave up 6 bases and V 6 bases, and 8 bases lay outside the gene matches. The CDR3 consists of 14 residues. CDR3 sequence: CASSQGQPVQPQHF. The CDR3 nucleotides are TGTGCCAGCAGTCAGGGACAGCCAGTTCAGCCCCAGCATTTT.

CDR3 coding DNA: TGTGCCACCAGCAGCGGCGACAGGGGTGGGCTCACCTTC. This sequence encodes CATSSGDRGGLTF. The chain uses TRBV15 and TRBJ1-2, with 8 bases that match TRBD1. The junction had 10 bases not matched to a gene; V was cut back by 3 bases and J by 13 bases. This CDR3 is 13 amino acids long. Germline CDR1 reads LNHNV; CDR2 reads YYDKDF (reference sequence).

This clone has only a few counts. The chain recombines TRBV2 with TRBJ1-5; TRBD1 might be the D (5 bases). CDR1 and CDR2 from the germline V gene are SNHLY and FYNNEI. This CDR3 has 12 residues. The CDR3, as DNA: TGTGCGACAGCCGATAGCAATCAGCCCCAGCATTTT. Residues: CATADSNQPQHF.

The chain carries TRBV29-1 and TRBJ1-4; 7 bases align to TRBD1. The CDR3 totals 13 residues. Germline V gene sequence: CDR1 SQVTM, CDR2 ANQGSEA. The trim removed 2 bases at V and 7 bases at J, leaving 4 bases unmatched. CDR3 sequence (DNA): TGCAGCGTTGAAACAGGGGCGGTTGAAAAACTGTTTTTT. It specifies CSVETGAVEKLFF.

The chain uses TRBV5-1 and TRBJ1-2; 10 bases align to TRBD1. Germline V gene data show CDR1 as SGHRS and CDR2 as YFSETQ. V trimming: 4 bases; J trimming: 4 bases; junction bases outside the gene matches: 7. The CDR3 has 15 amino acids. The chain's CDR3 is CASSDGQGDSYGYTF. The CDR3 region has the DNA TGCGCCAGCAGCGACGGACAGGGGGATAGCTATGGCTACACCTTC.

The chain recombines TRBV2 with TRBJ2-7, with TRBD1 as a possible D gene (6 bases). Trimming left V 7 bases short and J 2 bases short, with 12 bases between. Germline V lookup: CDR1 SNHLY, CDR2 FYNNEI. The CDR3 sequence is 13 residues long. The CDR3 nucleotides read TGTGCCAGCAAATGGGACAAGACCTACGAGCAGTACTTC. This encodes CASKWDKTYEQYF. Variable domain in full (rest from reference TRBV2 and TRBJ2-7): EPEVTQTPSHQVTQMGQEVILRCVPISNHLYFYWYRQILGQKVEFLVSFYNNEISEKSEIFDDQFSVERPDGSNFTLKIRSTKLEDSAMYFCASKWDKTYEQYFGPGTRLTVT.

The chain has TRBV2 and TRBJ2-3; TRBD2 agrees at 8 bases. The germline V gene encodes CDR1 SNHLY and CDR2 FYNNEI. The CDR3 length is 15 residues. J lost 7 bases, V lost 3 bases, and 9 bases had no gene match. CDR3 DNA: TGTGCCAGCAGTGAGGCGGGACTAGATATTAATACGCAGTATTTT. It yields the protein CASSEAGLDINTQYF.

The chain has TRBV11-3 and TRBJ2-3, with 9 nucleotides matching TRBD2. CDR1 is SGHNT, CDR2 YENEEA, per germline. Germline trimming cut 5 bases from V and 2 bases from J; bases unmatched to any gene: 11. This CDR3 is 17 amino acids long. This CDR3 is CASSTGRGGPDTDTQYF. The DNA of the CDR3 is TGTGCCAGCAGCACAGGGCGGGGGGGACCAGACACAGATACGCAGTATTTT.

The chain couples TRBV5-4 to TRBJ2-1; TRBD2 aligns across 10 bases. CDR1 is SGHNT, CDR2 YYREEE, per germline (reference sequence). V shed 2 bases and J 4 bases; nucleotides not matched to a gene: 9. The CDR3 contains 17 residues. In nucleotides, the CDR3 is TGTGCCAGCAGCTTATTTCCTAGCGGGAGTGCGTACAATGAGCAGTTCTTC. It codes for CASSLFPSGSAYNEQFF.

The rearrangement uses TRBV7-8 and TRBJ2-5, with TRBD2 matching over 9 bases. The CDR3 length is 16 residues. V lost 0 bases, J lost 2 bases, and 4 bases stayed unmatched. CDR1 SGHVS and CDR2 FQNEAQ come from the germline V gene. The CDR3: CASSLAGSGSQETQYF. CDR3 nucleotides: TGTGCCAGCAGCTTAGCGGGTAGCGGGAGTCAAGAGACCCAGTACTTC.

The chain is built from TRBV30 and TRBJ2-3; no firm D call. Germline assignment: CDR1 GTSNPN and CDR2 SVGIG (reference sequence). This CDR3 has 12 amino acids. Trimming pared 2 bases from V and 0 bases from J, leaving 3 bases between. CDR3 nucleotides: TGTGCCTGGAGTCCCAGCACAGATACGCAGTATTTT. Its translation: CAWSPSTDTQYF. The whole variable domain, filled in from reference TRBV30 and TRBJ2-3, reads SQTIHQWPATLVQPVGSPLSLECTVEGTSNPNLYWYRQAAGRGLQLLFYSVGIGQISSEVPQNLSASRPQDRQFILSSKKLLLSDSGFYLCAWSPSTDTQYFGPGTRLTVL.